This T cell receptor beta chain comes out of a study of blood T cell repertoires in COVID-19. Overall study: The study drew acute and convalescent COVID-19 samples from the United States, Italy and Spain. In each case, the material was cDNA or gDNA derived from T cells, B-cell-depleted T cells, or PBMCs.

In the authors' workflow: Reference gene primer amplification gave estimated nucleated cell counts. Data came from immunoSEQ multiplex PCR; TCRdb stores just in-frame clones and leaves some out. The V and J calls and the clone size are those of that table, but D and trimming were determined from the DNA. The sample holds about 250,000 clones; about 83% are singletons and the top ten take about 6%. Trimming left V 0 bases short and J 0 bases short, with 6 bases between. CDR3 length equals 16 residues. The germline V gene encodes CDR1 MNHEY and CDR2 SVGAGI. Patients in Seattle were enrolled during active infection, then followed longitudinally.

The sequenced sample was peripheral blood. The receptor comes from a woman aged 80 or older with COVID-19, enrolled during active disease. V and J are TRBV6-5 and TRBJ2-6; possibly TRBD2 for D (5 bases). In DNA form, the CDR3 reads TGTGCCAGCAGTTACTCAAGCGGCTCTGGGGCCAACGTCCTGACTTTC. This gives the protein CASSYSSGSGANVLTF.